This TCR beta chain came from a study of vaccination effects on CD4 cells after COVID-19. Study-level background: A couple of convalescent patients gave samples 16 days and one week before vaccination. Study-level findings and limits: Convalescents showed post-vaccine spike-reactive clones that were mainly new vaccine-induced clones.

This clone was seen repeatedly, ten times or more. What it binds is unknown. Trimming pared 5 bases from V and 7 bases from J, leaving 18 bases between. CDR1 is MNHEY and CDR2 is SMNVEV in the germline V gene (reference sequence). CDR3 size: 14 residues. Here immunoSEQ multiplex PCR was the method, and the copy in TCRdb shows in-frame clones only, minus some. The table shows 63,000 or so clones, with around 72% occurring only once. In the ViraFEST assay, antigen-specific CD4+ clonotypes were identified by expansion after peptide-pool stimulation. Cells that had been cultured for about 10 days were the source of isolated CD4+ T cells. The person acquired a PCR-confirmed SARS-CoV-2 infection between March and December 2020.

The J gene is TRBJ2-7, the V gene TRBV27; tentative D call: TRBD2 (5 bases). Material: CD4+ T cells from PBMCs cultured with HIV peptides, obtained before COVID-19 vaccination. Stated subset: HIV-1 Nef peptide pool negative control/reference culture. This TCR was sampled from a human donor who had a prior SARS-CoV-2 infection. CDR3 nucleotide sequence: TGTGCCAGCAGTCCCCAGCGGACCCGACGGGAGCAGTACTTC. Translating gives CASSPQRTRREQYF.